The 25 T cell receptor beta chains below all came from one sample that was sequenced in a study of vaccination effects on CD4 cells after COVID-19. Before any sequencing was done, the ViraFEST assay used viral peptide pools to expand antigen-specific CD4+ T cells. Culturing for 10 days preceded CD4+ T cell isolation. Documented for the person is a PCR-confirmed SARS-CoV-2 infection occurring between March and December 2020. The antigens of these receptors remain unknown. This table comes from immunoSEQ multiplex PCR, and its TCRdb copy is limited to in-frame clones, with some not included. The sample lists 55,000 to 90,000 clones, around 70% occurring once. This specimen consisted of CD4+ T cells from PBMCs cultured with HIV peptides, obtained before COVID-19 vaccination. Subset given: HIV-1 Nef peptide pool negative control/reference culture. These receptors were collected from a human donor who had a prior SARS-CoV-2 infection.

The chain is built from TRBV6-6 and TRBJ2-1; TRBD2 agrees at 14 bases. Germline CDR1 MNHNY, CDR2 SVGAGI (reference sequence). The CDR3 has 16 residues. V dropped 7 bases and J dropped 9; count of bases not matched to a gene: 11. The CDR3 protein is CASTPPGLAGGGEQFF. The CDR3, as DNA: TGTGCCAGCACGCCACCCGGACTAGCGGGAGGTGGTGAGCAGTTCTTC.

This clone was counted between two and nine times. This chain connects TRBV5-1 to TRBJ2-1, with D possibly being TRBD1 (5 bases). Germline V gives CDR1 SGHRS, CDR2 YFSETQ. The CDR3 has 14 amino acids. Trimming left V 6 bases short and J 5 bases short, with 15 bases between. CDR3 residues: CASTFWGPNNEQFF. The CDR3 DNA reads as TGCGCCAGCACCTTCTGGGGCCCTAACAATGAGCAGTTCTTC. Looking up the rest from reference TRBV5-1 and TRBJ2-1 gives the full variable domain: KAGVTQTPRYLIKTRGQQVTLSCSPISGHRSVSWYQQTPGQGLQFLFEYFSETQRNKGNFPGRFSGRQFSNSRSEMNVSTLELGDSALYLCASTFWGPNNEQFFGPGTRLTVL.

This clone showed up just a few times. V and J are TRBV15 and TRBJ1-5; D may be TRBD1 (5 bases). From germline, CDR1 is LNHNV and CDR2 YYDKDF (reference sequence). This CDR3 comprises 16 residues. The ends were cut back, 0 bases at V and 0 bases at J, with 9 bases in the middle. The CDR3 protein is CATSRDWGTSNQPQHF. The CDR3 nucleotides read TGTGCCACCAGCAGAGATTGGGGGACTAGCAATCAGCCCCAGCATTTT. The whole variable domain, remainder taken from reference TRBV15 and TRBJ1-5, is DAMVIQNPRYQVTQFGKPVTLSCSQTLNHNVMYWYQQKSSQAPKLLFHYYDKDFNNEADTPDNFQSRRPNTSFCFLDIRSPGLGDTAMYLCATSRDWGTSNQPQHFGDGTRLSIL.

A single count supports this clone. The chain has TRBV28 and TRBJ2-4, with a weak D call TRBD1 (7 bases). The germline CDR1 and CDR2 sequences are MDHEN and SYDVKM. Between the trimmed V and J ends, which lost 6 bases and 6 bases, there was a span of 12 bases. The CDR3 spans 13 residues. The CDR3 reads CASSGGDRNIQYF. CDR3 DNA: TGTGCCAGCAGCGGAGGGGACAGAAACATTCAGTACTTC. Variable domain in full (rest from reference TRBV28 and TRBJ2-4): DVKVTQSSRYLVKRTGEKVFLECVQDMDHENMFWYRQDPGLGLRLIYFSYDVKMKEKGDIPEGYSVSREKKERFSLILESASTNQTSMYLCASSGGDRNIQYFGAGTRLSVL.

Only a few counts were recorded for this clone. This chain joins TRBV4-3 and TRBJ1-5; tentative D call: TRBD1 (5 bases). V gave up 2 bases and J gave up 5 bases, with 13 bases separating them. The CDR3 is 15 residues long. In germline, CDR1 is LGHNA, CDR2 YSLEER. The CDR3 bases are TGCGCCAGCAGCCAATATGTGGGGGAGGATCAGCCCCAGCATTTT. Translated: CASSQYVGEDQPQHF.

This clone came up a few times. This chain links TRBV2 with TRBJ1-5, with D possibly being TRBD1 (6 bases). The CDR3 runs to 12 residues. Germline V gives CDR1 SNHLY, CDR2 FYNNEI. Trimming took 6 bases from V and 7 from J, leaving 10 bases between them. The CDR3 DNA reads TGTGCCAGCAGGGGTACAGGGCAGCCCCAGCATTTT. Its protein product is CASRGTGQPQHF.

The chain couples TRBV10-3 to TRBJ2-1; the match to TRBD2 covers 10 bases. Germline lookup yields CDR1 ENHRY and CDR2 SYGVKD. This CDR3 is 18 amino acids long. V was pared by 4 bases and J by 3 bases, with 12 bases of the junction left unmatched. The CDR3 reads CAISGPQRGGKGYNEQFF. The CDR3 DNA follows: TGTGCCATCAGTGGTCCCCAGCGGGGGGGTAAGGGCTACAATGAGCAGTTCTTC.

The chain is built from TRBV6-2 or TRBV6-3 and TRBJ2-2; TRBD1 matches at 9 bases. V lost 6 bases to trimming and J lost 7 bases; unmatched junction nucleotides: 9. This CDR3 has 15 amino acids. The germline CDR1 and CDR2 sequences are MNHEY and SVGEGT. The CDR3 spells CASSNRQGVIGELFF. The CDR3 bases are TGTGCCAGCAGCAATCGACAGGGGGTGATCGGGGAGCTGTTTTTT.

V is TRBV19 and J is TRBJ1-5; D ambiguous. The ends were cut back, 5 bases at V and 2 bases at J, with 10 bases in the middle. In germline, CDR1 is LNHDA, CDR2 SQIVND (reference sequence). The CDR3 covers 14 residues. The CDR3 region has the DNA TGTGCCAGTAGTCGAGCCTTGGGCAATCAGCCCCAGCATTTT. Translation: CASSRALGNQPQHF.

A few counts support this clone. The chain links TRBV2 to TRBJ1-3, with D uncertain. Trimming pared 7 bases from V and 6 bases from J, leaving 19 bases between. This CDR3 is built from 15 residues. Germline V gene lookup returns CDR1 SNHLY and CDR2 FYNNEI. The CDR3 protein is CASNLVGLNPNTIYF. The CDR3 DNA follows: TGTGCCAGCAATCTAGTCGGCCTAAACCCAAACACCATATATTTT.

This clone came up a few times. J is TRBJ1-6 and V is TRBV30, with D unresolved. Germline V gene lookup returns CDR1 GTSNPN and CDR2 SVGIG (reference sequence). Trimming removed 3 bases at V and 3 bases at J, with 3 bases between. This CDR3 contains 12 residues. The CDR3 reads CAWRVYNSPLHF. CDR3 DNA: TGTGCCTGGAGGGTCTATAATTCACCCCTCCACTTT.

The sample holds one count of this clone. The chain links TRBV7-3 to TRBJ2-5, with 9 bases aligning to TRBD1. The V gene end was trimmed by 6 bases and the J gene end by 4 bases; junction bases not matched to a gene: 9. The CDR3 is 15 amino acids. Germline V CDR1 and CDR2: SGHTA, FQGTGA. This CDR3 reads CASSVTGGRGETQYF. DNA of the CDR3: TGTGCCAGCAGTGTTACAGGGGGCAGAGGAGAGACCCAGTACTTC.

This clone showed up just a few times. The chain is built from TRBV9 and TRBJ2-2; D may match TRBD1 or TRBD2 (5 bases each). Germline V gene data show CDR1 as SGDLS and CDR2 as YYNGEE. There are 15 residues in the CDR3. V gave up 5 bases and J gave up 0 bases, with 11 bases separating them. CDR3 coding DNA: TGTGCCAGCAGTGAGGGGCTACCGAACACCGGGGAGCTGTTTTTT. This encodes CASSEGLPNTGELFF. Filled out from reference TRBV9 and TRBJ2-2, the complete variable domain reads DSGVTQTPKHLITATGQRVTLRCSPRSGDLSVYWYQQSLDQGLQFLIQYYNGEERAKGNILERFSAQQFPDLHSELNLSSLELGDSALYFCASSEGLPNTGELFFGEGSRLTVL.

The chain uses TRBV6-1 and TRBJ1-2, with D maybe TRBD1 (5 bases). This CDR3 contains 14 residues. Germline V gene sequence: CDR1 MNHNS, CDR2 SASEGT. The V gene lost 3 bases and the J gene lost 8 bases, with 16 bases spanning the gap. CDR3 amino acids: CASSETTGREGYTF. The CDR3 nucleotides read TGTGCCAGCAGTGAGACGACGGGGCGGGAGGGCTACACCTTC.

This chain connects TRBV6-5 to TRBJ1-4; 10 nucleotides match TRBD1. The germline CDR1 and CDR2 sequences are MNHEY and SVGAGI. After removal of 5 bases from V and 10 bases from J, the junction contained 4 bases not matched to a gene. The CDR3 has 13 amino acids. CDR3 protein: CASSPDRGVKLFF. The CDR3 nucleotides read TGTGCCAGCAGTCCGGACAGGGGGGTAAAACTGTTTTTT.

This clone was picked up a small number of times. This chain uses TRBV7-3 with TRBJ2-1, with a tentative D call TRBD2 (6 bases). CDR3 length equals 14 residues. V lost 1 base to trimming and J lost 4 bases, with 8 bases between them. Germline CDR1 reads SGHTA; CDR2 reads FQGTGA. Written as DNA, the CDR3 is TGTGCCAGCAGCTTAAGGGACTCTTACAATGAGCAGTTCTTC. Amino acids: CASSLRDSYNEQFF.

The chain uses TRBV7-8 and TRBJ2-1; 11 bases agree with TRBD2. The CDR3 consists of 15 residues. J gave up 4 bases and V 4 bases, and 3 bases lay outside the gene matches. Germline CDR1 and CDR2: SGHVS and FQNEAQ. CDR3 sequence (DNA): TGTGCCAGCAGCTCGGGACTAGCGGATTACAATGAGCAGTTCTTC. Translating gives CASSSGLADYNEQFF.

A note on this clone: The junction departs from the called germline gene at one end, perhaps through a read error. The chain recombines TRBV7-7 with TRBJ2-2; D may be TRBD2 (6 bases). Looked up from germline, CDR1 is SSHAT and CDR2 is FNYEAQ (reference sequence). The CDR3 spans 17 residues. CDR3 DNA sequence: TGTGCTAGCAGCCGGATGATCTCTAGCGTTGGATCCGGGGAGCTGTTTTTT. Encoded protein: CASSRMISSVGSGELFF.

Comment on this clone: Other nucleotide sequences in the sample specify the same CDR3. This CDR3 reads CASSQDTGGNTGELFF. The CDR3 coding sequence is TGTGCCAGCAGCCAAGATACAGGGGGGAACACCGGGGAGCTGTTTTTT. The chain recombines TRBV4-2 with TRBJ2-2; 8 nucleotides match TRBD1. This CDR3 comprises 16 residues. Germline assignment: CDR1 LGHNA and CDR2 YNFKEQ. V was pared by 0 bases and J by 1 base, with 1 base of the junction left unmatched.

The CDR3 DNA sequence: TGTGCCAGCAGCGGGACGGCAGGCTACAATGAGCAGTTCTTC. Protein product: CASSGTAGYNEQFF. The chain links TRBV6-5 to TRBJ2-1; D may be TRBD1 or TRBD2 (5 bases each). The germline V and J ends were trimmed by 6 bases and 3 bases, with 12 bases remaining between them. This CDR3 comprises 14 residues. Germline V lookup: CDR1 MNHEY, CDR2 SVGAGI.

The chain uses TRBV24-1 and TRBJ2-5; possibly TRBD2 for D (5 bases). Germline lookup yields CDR1 KGHDR and CDR2 SFDVKD. The CDR3 loop spans 14 amino acids. V was pared by 3 bases and J by 3 bases, with 10 bases between. The CDR3 bases are TGTGCCACCAGTGATGGAGGAGCGGAAGAGACCCAGTACTTC. This translates into CATSDGGAEETQYF.

V gene TRBV6-2 or TRBV6-3 combines with J gene TRBJ2-7, with D perhaps matching TRBD1 or TRBD2 (5 bases each). The CDR3 is 14 residues long. CDR1 and CDR2 from the germline V gene are MNHEY and SVGEGT. The V end lost 4 bases, the J end lost 4 bases, and 14 bases lay between the germline ends. The CDR3 DNA is TGTGCCAGCAGTTTGACTGGGGGTATTTACGAGCAGTACTTC. Translated: CASSLTGGIYEQYF.

This clone was picked up one time. The J gene is TRBJ1-2, the V gene TRBV19; 7 bases align to TRBD1. The V and J ends lost 6 bases and 5 bases, in that order; junction bases with no gene match: 9. Germline V lookup: CDR1 LNHDA, CDR2 SQIVND (reference sequence). The CDR3 spans 14 residues. CDR3 in amino acids: CASRTNRDRYGYTF. CDR3 DNA: TGTGCCAGTAGGACTAACCGGGACAGATATGGCTACACCTTC.

In its sample, this clone was seen a few times. This chain connects TRBV5-4 to TRBJ2-3; D is unresolved. Trimming shortened V by 4 bases and J by 4 bases, and 13 bases separated the two germline ends. Germline loops: CDR1 SGHNT, CDR2 YYREEE (reference sequence). The CDR3 length is 14 residues. The CDR3 here is CASSLGIGSDTQYF. The CDR3 DNA is TGTGCCAGCAGCCTAGGAATAGGTTCAGATACGCAGTATTTT.

The chain carries TRBV6-5 and TRBJ1-3, with D perhaps matching TRBD1 (6 bases). CDR3 length equals 11 residues. V shed 5 bases and J shed 8 bases, with 7 bases lying between them. Germline V gives CDR1 MNHEY, CDR2 SVGAGI. CDR3 DNA: TGTGCCAGCAGTAGGGGGGACACCATATATTTT. Amino acid sequence: CASSRGDTIYF.